The rows below give T cell receptor beta chains drawn from one sample of a study of response to subunit inactivated influenza vaccine. Each CDR3 protein gets one entry after TCRdb re-called the RT-PCR reads with MiXCR. The sample carries about 570,000 distinct CDR3 sequences, over 9% recorded once. This sample was also put to use in a study of T cells expressing NK-cell markers.

The starting material was PBMCs from blood, obtained on the day of vaccination. The source is a man between 50 and 59 years old who received an inactivated influenza vaccine. Both conserved end residues are part of each CDR3. The D gene is left open where the match is weak. Where a row states a size, it is once, few, many or the class of an expanded clone; other rows omit it.

TRBV28	.	many	CASSLAPNQPQHF
TRBV10-3	.	many	CAISESRTVYTGELFF
TRBV28	.	many	CASSYPEDWLFF
TRBV20-1	.	many	CSARDFSHSNQPQHF
TRBV10-3	TRBD2	many	CAISEPETSGKNIQYF
TRBV6-2/TRBV6-3	.	.	CASSYDTYYEQYF
TRBV12-3/TRBV12-4	.	few	CASSHGALRTYNEQFF
TRBV10-3	.	.	CAISESGAGYNEQFF
TRBV7-9	.	.	CASSPISRGPETQYF
TRBV6-2/TRBV6-3	TRBD2	.	CASSGISGRAPYNEQFF
TRBV29-1	.	many	CSVGKGGGQFF
TRBV12-3/TRBV12-4	.	.	CASSLESLVRDTQYF
TRBV4-3	.	many	CASSQGSGFTDTQYF
TRBV19	TRBD2	.	CASSILAGVLYEQFF
TRBV7-8	TRBD1	few	CASSSQGARDTEAFF
TRBV5-5	TRBD1	.	CASSPGQGALKQYF
TRBV7-2	.	few	CASSAALRLFDEQYF
TRBV6-1	TRBD1	few	CASRGQGRSNQPQHF
TRBV10-3	TRBD2	.	CAVAGTSGGADEQYF
TRBV20-1	.	.	CSARDRGVSYEQYF
TRBV7-9	.	few	CASSFLRDQTYQETQYF
TRBV6-2/TRBV6-3	TRBD2	few	CASSYSAGGTYNEQFF
TRBV7-9	.	.	CASSSGRDSPLHF
TRBV15	.	many	CATSFSRTGELFF
TRBV3-1	.	few	CASSRTQGPLAKNIQYF
TRBV6-1	.	few	CASSETSGGQFF
TRBV6-6	.	few	CASKGGDTQYF
TRBV5-1	TRBD1	few	CASSLAGGLRSSYEQYF
TRBV7-9	.	.	CASSYSANWGPGYEQYF
TRBV24-1	.	many	CATSDFKGSTDTQYF
TRBV11-2	.	.	CASSLESGWTDTQYF
TRBV5-1	.	many	CASSLAGSPYNEQFF
TRBV5-1	.	few	CASSLAGAARPPNYGYTF
TRBV20-1	.	few	CSALGVRGNTEAFF
TRBV6-1	TRBD1	few	CASRDRGVIDTQYF
TRBV5-1	.	few	CASSPGWTDYNEQFF
TRBV20-1	.	few	CSATLRDGRRGANEKLFF
TRBV7-2	.	few	CASSLRQADTQYF
TRBV7-9	.	few	CASSLGQGSLETQYF
TRBV9	.	few	CASTQGFTDTQYF
TRBV5-1	.	.	CASSLVGRDAHVEQFF
TRBV12-3/TRBV12-4	TRBD1	.	CASRADRAEPQHF
TRBV5-6	.	.	CASSLGILSEQFF
TRBV5-1	TRBD2	few	CASSPGTSGVTGELFF
TRBV7-9	.	few	CASRGGNYGYTF
TRBV12-3/TRBV12-4	TRBD1	.	CASSHRGSHEQYF
TRBV3-1	.	few	CASSQPGSSGNTIYF
TRBV5-1	.	.	CASSLTGTPSSYNEQFF
TRBV6-5	.	few	CASSYSHGGNTEAFF
TRBV12-3/TRBV12-4	.	few	CASSLVREWTGELFF
TRBV25-1	.	.	CASSEFDFKGPSYNEQFF
TRBV6-1	.	few	CASSGDGHTKAKNIQYF
TRBV2	.	few	CASSWLETQYF
TRBV7-9	.	many	CASSFASGLAYTGELFF
TRBV4-2	.	.	CASSRGVSGVAGQETQYF
TRBV5-1	.	.	CASNSLALDTQYF
TRBV20-1	.	few	CSAIRPGANVLTF